This T cell receptor (beta chain) was obtained from a study of T-cell memory formation after mild COVID-19. MiXCR, run by TCRdb on the 5' RACE reads, gives a single entry per CDR3 protein. The repertoire holds fewer than 140,000 distinct CDR3 sequences, with about 15% as singletons. This clonotype was observed a few times. Its antigen is as yet unknown. The CDR3 covers 12 residues. The germline V gene encodes CDR1 SQVTM and CDR2 ANQGSEA. V was clipped by 1 base and J by 8 bases; unmatched bases: 2. Study observations and caveats: Clones contracting across day 15 to 85 had a balanced CD4/CD8 profile; later expanding clones leaned CD4+. Largely, contracting CD4+ clones fell within CM and EM, and contracting CD8+ clones within EMRA.

The clonotype originates from an adult woman who had mild COVID-19 (a few samples of this study predate the infection). Cell type and time point are not known. The chain couples TRBV29-1 to TRBJ1-2; 9 positions match TRBD1. Sequencing was carried out using PBMCs or a T cell subset sorted from them (not recorded which). CDR3 coding DNA: TGCAGCGTTGAAGGACAGGGGGGAGGCTACACCTTC. Translated, it gives CSVEGQGGGYTF. Drawing the rest from reference TRBV29-1 and TRBJ1-2, the complete variable domain is SAVISQKPSRDICQRGTSLTIQCQVDSQVTMMFWYRQQPGQSLTLIATANQGSEATYESGFVIDKFPISRPNLTFSTLTVSNMSPEDSSIYLCSVEGQGGGYTFGSGTRLTVV.